These 21 T cell receptor beta chains were all obtained from the same sample, sequenced in a study of T cell clonality in common variable immunodeficiency. The protocol was immunoSEQ multiplex PCR, while the TCRdb copy is restricted to in-frame clones and leaves out a portion. The sample gives 50,000 or so clones, none seen only once, and the top ten clones hold less than 6.5%. Sequenced input: peripheral blood mononuclear cells. The receptor source for this set is a person between 18 and 75 years old in good health.

This clone was counted many times. The read stops 3 residues short of the end of the CDR3; the missing end is completed from the germline J gene. The chain employs TRBV4-2 and TRBJ2-3; TRBD2 matches 8 bases. Unmatched junction bases numbered 9, after V lost 7 bases and J lost 0 bases. From germline, CDR1 is LGHNA and CDR2 YNFKEQ. This CDR3 has 16 amino acids. CDR3 protein: CASKVQAGDSTDTQYF. CDR3 bases read: TGTGCCAGCAAAGTCCAAGCGGGGGACAGCACAGATACG.

In this sample, this clone turned up many times. The read gets to within 3 residues of the CDR3 end, and the germline J gene fills in the rest. V usage is TRBV5-1 and J usage is TRBJ1-4, with TRBD1 as a possible D gene (6 bases). This CDR3 is 16 amino acids long. The ends were cut back, 4 bases at V and 7 bases at J, with 20 bases in the middle. Per the germline V gene, CDR1 is SGHRS and CDR2 is YFSETQ. CDR3 DNA (partial): TGCGCCAGCAGCCCAAGCGCGTCAGGGGCGCTTGAAAAA. This gives the protein CASSPSASGALEK. The whole CDR3 is CASSPSASGALEKLFF.

This clone was seen repeatedly, ten times or more. The CDR3 end is not reached by the read, which stops 3 residues before it; the germline J gene fills it in. The rearrangement links TRBV10-3 to TRBJ1-5; 11 bases line up with TRBD1. Germline V gene lookup returns CDR1 ENHRY and CDR2 SYGVKD. This CDR3 region has 15 residues. Trimming took 4 bases from V and 5 from J; bases not matched to a gene: 4. The CDR3 region is CAISGGTGGDQPQHF. CDR3 bases read: TGTGCCATCAGTGGTGGGACAGGGGGAGATCAGCCC.

This clone was detected many times. From the germline J gene comes the end of the CDR3, since the read stops 3 residues before it. The V call is TRBV19, the J call TRBJ1-4, with TRBD1 matching 8 bases. The CDR3 contains 17 residues. V dropped 8 bases and J dropped 6; count of bases not matched to a gene: 17. Germline V gene data show CDR1 as LNHDA and CDR2 as SQIVND (reference sequence). CDR3 sequence: CASPTSGRGQRDEKLFF. The DNA read from the CDR3 is TGTGCCAGTCCCACCTCGGGCAGGGGGCAACGGGATGAAAAA.

This clone was seen many times. The CDR3 is cut off 3 residues early in the read; its end comes from the germline J gene. The J gene is TRBJ1-2, the V gene TRBV19, with D unresolved. With 4 bases removed from V and 7 bases from J, the gap between germline ends came to 16 bases. The CDR3 totals 14 residues. Germline V CDR1 and CDR2: LNHDA, SQIVND (reference sequence). The CDR3 protein is CASSTSAFEGGYTF. The CDR3 bases that were read are TGTGCCAGTAGTACCTCCGCGTTTGAGGGTGGC.

The sample holds many counts of this clone. CDR3 sequence reads: CASSSRGDSPLHF. The part of the CDR3 DNA that was read is TGTGCCAGCAGCTCCCGGGGGGACTCACCC. This chain connects TRBV11-3 to TRBJ1-6; TRBD1 is a possible D gene (5 bases). From the germline J gene comes the end of the CDR3, since the read stops 3 residues before it. Trimming removed 4 bases from V and 10 bases from J, with 11 bases in between. Germline V gives CDR1 SGHNT, CDR2 YENEEA. The CDR3 spans 13 residues.

This clone was found many times. Partial CDR3 DNA: TGTGCCAGCAGCTTAGCGGGGGGTTACAATGAG. This codes for CASSLAGGYNE. From start to end, the CDR3 is CASSLAGGYNEQFF. J is TRBJ2-1 and V is TRBV7-8, with D possibly being TRBD2 (6 bases). The read falls 3 residues short of the CDR3 end, and the missing part is taken from the germline J gene. Germline V gene sequence: CDR1 SGHVS, CDR2 FQNEAQ. The germline V and J ends were trimmed by 0 bases and 4 bases, with 7 bases remaining between them. The CDR3 has 14 amino acids.

This clone was counted ten times or more. The read ends 3 residues before the CDR3 terminus; that terminus is restored from the germline J gene. This chain joins TRBV6-1 and TRBJ1-2; the match to TRBD1 covers 11 bases. Unmatched junction bases numbered 2, after V lost 0 bases and J lost 5 bases. This CDR3 has 15 amino acids. The germline V gene encodes CDR1 MNHNS and CDR2 SASEGT. This chain's CDR3 is CASSEAGQGAYGYTF. CDR3 DNA (partial): TGTGCCAGCAGTGAAGCCGGACAGGGGGCGTATGGC.

This clone was observed many times. The read terminates 3 residues before the CDR3 end, so the remaining end is supplied by the germline J gene. The V gene is TRBV2, the J gene TRBJ1-1; the D gene is possibly TRBD1 (6 bases). With 2 bases removed from V and 5 bases from J, the gap between germline ends came to 12 bases. This CDR3 region has 14 residues. CDR1 is SNHLY, CDR2 FYNNEI, per germline. CDR3 in amino acids: CASSERGTWTEAFF. The covered CDR3 bases are TGTGCCAGCAGTGAAAGGGGGACCTGGACTGAA.

This clone has ten or more counts. The CDR3 bases that were read are TGCAGTGCTAGAGGCTCTAGCGGGGGGTCCTACGAG. Its protein is CSARGSSGGSYE. The CDR3 as a whole reads CSARGSSGGSYEQYF. The J gene is TRBJ2-7, the V gene TRBV20-1, with TRBD2 matching 11 bases. The sequenced fragment ends 3 residues before the CDR3 boundary, so the rest is inferred from the germline J gene. The CDR3 is 15 amino acids. After removal of 1 base from V and 1 base from J, the junction contained 3 bases not matched to a gene. Germline V gene lookup returns CDR1 DFQATT and CDR2 SNEGSKA (reference sequence).

This clone was seen many times. The CDR3 extends 3 residues past the end of the read, so its final part is completed from the germline J gene. This chain joins TRBV7-6 and TRBJ1-4; weak D call: TRBD1 (6 bases). This CDR3 contains 16 residues. Looked up from germline, CDR1 is SGHVS and CDR2 is FNYEAQ. Trimming left V 6 bases short and J 7 bases short, with 21 bases between. The CDR3 DNA, read in part, is TGTGCCAGCAGTTCTCGATACAGGGAGAGCGGTGAAAAA. Its protein is CASSSRYRESGEK. The full CDR3 protein is CASSSRYRESGEKLFF.

This clone was detected many times. The missing CDR3 end, 3 residues past where the read stops, is filled in from the germline J gene. This chain uses TRBV20-1 with TRBJ1-6; D possibly corresponds to TRBD1 (5 bases). The CDR3 consists of 14 residues. V was clipped by 1 base and J by 7 bases, with 11 bases between them. Per germline, CDR1 DFQATT and CDR2 SNEGSKA (reference sequence). The sequenced CDR3 bases are TGCAGTGCTAGAGCAGGGAGTCCGAATTCACCC. Translation gives CSARAGSPNSP. The CDR3 as a whole reads CSARAGSPNSPLHF.

This clone was picked up many times. The read gets to within 3 residues of the CDR3 end, and the germline J gene fills in the rest. The chain couples TRBV2 to TRBJ1-1, with 8 bases fitting TRBD1. The CDR3 length is 13 residues. Germline V gene sequence: CDR1 SNHLY, CDR2 FYNNEI. Losses at the gene ends were 6 bases for V and 5 bases for J; bases not matched to a gene: 5. The CDR3 bases that were read are TGTGCCAGCAGGGTCCGGGACAGGACTGAA. Translation gives CASRVRDRTE. The full CDR3 is CASRVRDRTEAFF.

The sample holds many counts of this clone. CDR3 sequence: CAISETGTGLSNQPQHF. The sequenced part of the CDR3 DNA is TGTGCCATCAGTGAGACAGGGACAGGTCTTAGCAATCAGCCC. The chain links TRBV10-3 to TRBJ1-5; 8 bases map to TRBD1. The read terminates 3 residues ahead of where the CDR3 ends, so the germline J gene completes it. V lost 2 bases, J lost 0 bases, and 6 bases stayed unmatched. Germline values: CDR1 ENHRY, CDR2 SYGVKD. This CDR3 comprises 17 residues.

The sample holds many counts of this clone. With the read ending 3 residues before the CDR3 end, the germline J gene is used to fill in that end. The chain uses TRBV19 and TRBJ2-5; 9 bases match TRBD2. The germline V gene encodes CDR1 LNHDA and CDR2 SQIVND (reference sequence). The CDR3 runs 15 residues. J lost 3 bases, V lost 3 bases, and 5 bases had no gene match. The CDR3 is CASSISLAGKETQYF. The CDR3 bases that were read are TGTGCCAGTAGTATTTCGCTAGCGGGGAAAGAGACC.

This clone has at least ten counts. The read halts 3 residues ahead of the CDR3 end, with the missing end drawn from the germline J gene. This chain uses TRBV2 with TRBJ2-2; no definite D call. This CDR3 comprises 13 residues. Germline CDR1 reads SNHLY; CDR2 reads FYNNEI. Trimming pared 6 bases from V and 7 bases from J, leaving 12 bases between. CDR3 loop: CASSQIPRGELFF. The covered CDR3 bases are TGTGCCAGCAGCCAGATCCCCCGCGGGGAG.

This clone has ten or more counts. Sequencing ends 3 residues short of the CDR3 end; the germline J gene provides the rest. The V gene is TRBV19, the J gene TRBJ2-3; D is uncertain. The CDR3 is 12 residues long. Looked up from germline, CDR1 is LNHDA and CDR2 is SQIVND (reference sequence). The CDR3 region is CATQRLSQTQYF. Incomplete CDR3 DNA: TGTGCCACCCAGAGACTCTCCCAGACG.

This clone was picked up many times. The read ends 3 residues early relative to the CDR3; the germline J gene fills the gap. The chain recombines TRBV5-1 with TRBJ2-2; D uncertain. The CDR3 is made up of 15 amino acids. The germline V gene has CDR1 SGHRS and CDR2 YFSETQ. V gave up 0 bases and J gave up 3 bases, with 9 bases separating them. The DNA read from the CDR3 is TGCGCCAGCAGCTTGGGAAGGGTTGACACCGGGGAG. Encoded protein: CASSLGRVDTGE. The full CDR3 protein is CASSLGRVDTGELFF.

About this clone itself: The read ends 3 residues shy of where the CDR3 ends; the end is completed using the germline J gene. The chain is built from TRBV20-1 and TRBJ1-5, with 8 bases matching TRBD1. The CDR3 extends over 16 amino acids. Looked up from germline, CDR1 is DFQATT and CDR2 is SNEGSKA (reference sequence). CDR3 DNA (partial): TGCAGTGCGTCACCCCGCCAGGGGGCAGGTTCAGATCCC. Translation: CSASPRQGAGSDP. The whole CDR3 is CSASPRQGAGSDPQHF.

In the case of this clone: This may stem from a read error, because a much larger clone lies one nucleotide away. The CDR3 goes on 3 residues after the read ends, and that part is filled in from the germline J gene. Other nucleotide sequences in the sample specify the same CDR3. The chain has TRBV30 and TRBJ1-3, with D possibly matching TRBD1 (6 bases). The CDR3 covers 16 residues. Germline V gene data show CDR1 as GTSNPN and CDR2 as SVGIG (reference sequence). CDR3 sequence reads: CAWSVRGSSSGNTIYF. CDR3 DNA, as far as it was read: TGTGCCTGGAGTGTTAGGGGGTCCTCCTCTGGAAACACA.

The sample holds many counts of this clone. Sequencing ends 3 residues short of the CDR3 end; the germline J gene provides the rest. The chain recombines TRBV29-1 with TRBJ2-7; tentative D call: TRBD1 (6 bases). Germline CDR1 is SQVTM and CDR2 is ANQGSEA. Trimming pared 2 bases from V and 2 bases from J, leaving 13 bases between. The CDR3 length is 14 residues. The DNA read from the CDR3 is TGCAGCGTTGAACGGCCAGGGGTTACCTACGAG. Translation: CSVERPGVTYE. The full-length CDR3 reads as CSVERPGVTYEQYF.